These 7 T cell receptor beta chains share one sample of origin, sequenced in a study of blood T cell repertoires in COVID-19 (dated by TCRdb to about 2020). The receptor library was made with the immunoSEQ multiplex PCR assay. The source is immuneACCESS, and TCRdb retained only in-frame sequences with V and J called. Part of the clones is not carried over; for the studies checked, unresolved V genes explain less than half of this, and the remainder is unexplained. This sample comprises about 150,000 clones, about 89% of them detected only once. The ten most abundant clones make up roughly 0.54% of the sample. Specimen: peripheral blood. These receptors were taken from a man in his fifties or sixties with acute or convalescent COVID-19.

The V call is TRBV19, the J call TRBJ1-1; D is uncertain. There are 13 residues in the CDR3. Trimming took off 3 bases at V and 2 bases at J, with 7 bases between the two ends. Germline CDR1 is LNHDA and CDR2 is SQIVND (reference sequence). As DNA, the CDR3 is TGTGCCAGTAGTATTGTCATCAACACTGAAGCTTTCTTT. It encodes CASSIVINTEAFF.

As to this clone: Other DNA sequences in this specimen translate into the identical CDR3. The chain is built from TRBV5-1 and TRBJ1-1, with 8 bases fitting TRBD1. The CDR3 consists of 14 residues. Germline loops: CDR1 SGHRS, CDR2 YFSETQ. V lost 3 bases to trimming and J lost 0 bases; unmatched junction nucleotides: 1. The CDR3 DNA reads TGCGCCAGCAGCTCGGGACAGGTGAACACTGAAGCTTTCTTT. Protein sequence: CASSSGQVNTEAFF.

CDR3 region: CASRRGWGTNTGELFF. The DNA for the CDR3 is TGTGCCAGCAGACGGGGGTGGGGCACGAACACCGGGGAGCTGTTTTTT. This rearrangement joins TRBV25-1 to TRBJ2-2; D is possibly TRBD2 (6 bases). From germline, CDR1 is MGHDK and CDR2 SYGVNS. V shed 6 bases and J shed 0 bases, with 14 bases lying between them. The CDR3 runs 16 residues. The complete variable domain, with remaining parts taken from reference TRBV25-1 and TRBJ2-2, reads EADIYQTPRYLVIGTGKKITLECSQTMGHDKMYWYQQDPGMELHLIHYSYGVNSTEKGDLSSESTVSRIRTEHFPLTLESARPSHTSQYLCASRRGWGTNTGELFFGEGSRLTVL.

The chain combines TRBV30 with TRBJ1-5, with D tentatively TRBD1 (5 bases). The CDR3 extends over 15 amino acids. Trimming removed 0 bases from V and 9 bases from J, with 18 bases in between. Germline loops: CDR1 GTSNPN, CDR2 SVGIG (reference sequence). CDR3 nucleotides: TGTGCCTGGAGTGTCCCGACAGTGACGCCGTCGCCCCAGCATTTT. As protein: CAWSVPTVTPSPQHF.

The chain is built from TRBV28 and TRBJ1-1, with 8 nucleotides matching TRBD1. The V and J ends lost 4 bases and 6 bases, in that order; junction bases with no gene match: 7. This CDR3 has 14 amino acids. The germline V gene encodes CDR1 MDHEN and CDR2 SYDVKM. The CDR3 coding sequence is TGTGCCAGCAGTTCGACAGGGGAAGTCGCTGAAGCTTTCTTT. This encodes CASSSTGEVAEAFF. Variable domain in full (rest from reference TRBV28 and TRBJ1-1): DVKVTQSSRYLVKRTGEKVFLECVQDMDHENMFWYRQDPGLGLRLIYFSYDVKMKEKGDIPEGYSVSREKKERFSLILESASTNQTSMYLCASSSTGEVAEAFFGQGTRLTVV.

This chain connects TRBV19 to TRBJ1-6, with D maybe TRBD1 (5 bases). This CDR3 is built from 15 residues. The germline V gene encodes CDR1 LNHDA and CDR2 SQIVND (reference sequence). V was pared by 5 bases and J by 9 bases, with 17 bases between. The CDR3 reads CASSPGGGEVSPLHF. The CDR3 region has the DNA TGTGCCAGTAGTCCCGGGGGAGGGGAAGTTTCACCCCTCCACTTT.

The CDR3 DNA reads TGCGCCAGCAGCCAACCCGACACCTTCAGCACAGATACGCAGTATTTT. This translates into CASSQPDTFSTDTQYF. This chain joins TRBV4-1 and TRBJ2-3; no firm D call. The CDR3 runs to 16 residues. CDR1 and CDR2 (germline): MGHRA, YSYEKL. Trimming stripped 2 bases from V and 0 bases from J, with 12 bases between.